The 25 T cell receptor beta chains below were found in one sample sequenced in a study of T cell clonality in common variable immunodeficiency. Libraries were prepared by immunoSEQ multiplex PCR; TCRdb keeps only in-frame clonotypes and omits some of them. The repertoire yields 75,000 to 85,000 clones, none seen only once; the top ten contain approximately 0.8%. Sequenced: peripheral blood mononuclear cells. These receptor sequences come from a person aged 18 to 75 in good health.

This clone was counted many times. The part of the CDR3 DNA that was read is TGCAGTGCTGCATCCGGGACTACTTCATACGAG. It translates to CSAASGTTSYE. The complete CDR3 reads CSAASGTTSYEQYF. This rearrangement joins TRBV20-1 to TRBJ2-7; TRBD2 agrees at 7 bases. The CDR3 extends 3 residues past the end of the read, so its final part is completed from the germline J gene. The CDR3 is 14 amino acids. With V trimmed by 5 bases and J by 4 bases, 11 bases remained unmatched. Looked up from germline, CDR1 is DFQATT and CDR2 is SNEGSKA (reference sequence).

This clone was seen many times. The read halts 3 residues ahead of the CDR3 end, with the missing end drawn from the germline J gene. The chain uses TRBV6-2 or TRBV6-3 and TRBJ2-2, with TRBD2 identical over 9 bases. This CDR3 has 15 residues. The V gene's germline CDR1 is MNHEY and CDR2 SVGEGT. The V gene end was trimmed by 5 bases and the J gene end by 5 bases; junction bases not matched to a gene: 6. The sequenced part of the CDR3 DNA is TGTGCCAGCAGTCCGGTAGCGGGAGCAACCGGGGAG. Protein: CASSPVAGATGE. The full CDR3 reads CASSPVAGATGELFF.

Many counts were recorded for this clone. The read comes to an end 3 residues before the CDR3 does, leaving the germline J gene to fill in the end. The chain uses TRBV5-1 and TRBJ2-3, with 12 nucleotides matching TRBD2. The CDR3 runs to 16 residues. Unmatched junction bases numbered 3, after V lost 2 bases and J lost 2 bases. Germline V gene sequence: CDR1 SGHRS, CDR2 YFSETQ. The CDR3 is CASSFRTSGATDTQYF. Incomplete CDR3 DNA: TGCGCCAGCAGCTTCCGGACTAGCGGGGCCACAGATACG.

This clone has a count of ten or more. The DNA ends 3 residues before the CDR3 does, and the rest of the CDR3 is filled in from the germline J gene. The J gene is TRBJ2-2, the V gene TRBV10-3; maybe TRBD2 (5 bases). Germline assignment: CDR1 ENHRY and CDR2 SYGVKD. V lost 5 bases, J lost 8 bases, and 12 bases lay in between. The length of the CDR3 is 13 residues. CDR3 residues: CAISRLREGELFF. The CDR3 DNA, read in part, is TGTGCCATCAGTAGACTAAGAGAAGGGGAG.

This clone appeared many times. The part of the CDR3 DNA that was read is TGTGCCACCGGACTAGCGGGCAACTACAATGAG. This translates into CATGLAGNYNE. The whole CDR3 sequence is CATGLAGNYNEQFF. This chain uses TRBV10-3 with TRBJ2-1; the match to TRBD2 covers 11 bases. The sequence runs out 3 residues before the end of the CDR3; the remainder is reconstructed from the germline J gene. This CDR3 is built from 14 residues. The V gene end was trimmed by 10 bases and the J gene end by 3 bases; junction bases not matched to a gene: 5. Germline assignment: CDR1 ENHRY and CDR2 SYGVKD.

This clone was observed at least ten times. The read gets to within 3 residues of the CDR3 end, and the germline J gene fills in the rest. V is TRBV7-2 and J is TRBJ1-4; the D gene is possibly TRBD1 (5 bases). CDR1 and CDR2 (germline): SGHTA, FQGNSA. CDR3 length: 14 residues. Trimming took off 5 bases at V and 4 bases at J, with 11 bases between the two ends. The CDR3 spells CASSPDRSNEKLFF. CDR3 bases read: TGTGCCAGCAGCCCCGACAGAAGTAATGAAAAA.

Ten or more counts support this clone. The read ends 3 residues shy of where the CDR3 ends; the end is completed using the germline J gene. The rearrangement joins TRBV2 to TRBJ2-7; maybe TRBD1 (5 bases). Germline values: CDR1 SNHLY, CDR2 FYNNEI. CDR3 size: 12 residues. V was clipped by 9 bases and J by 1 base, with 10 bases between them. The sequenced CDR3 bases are TGTGCCAGTAGGACATTTTCCTACGAG. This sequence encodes CASRTFSYE. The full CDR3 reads CASRTFSYEQYF.

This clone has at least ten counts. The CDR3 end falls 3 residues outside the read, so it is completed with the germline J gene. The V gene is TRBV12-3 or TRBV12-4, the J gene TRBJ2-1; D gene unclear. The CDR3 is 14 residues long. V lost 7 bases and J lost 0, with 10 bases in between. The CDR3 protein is CASTEFSSYNEQFF. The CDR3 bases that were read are TGTGCCAGCACCGAGTTTAGCTCCTACAATGAG.

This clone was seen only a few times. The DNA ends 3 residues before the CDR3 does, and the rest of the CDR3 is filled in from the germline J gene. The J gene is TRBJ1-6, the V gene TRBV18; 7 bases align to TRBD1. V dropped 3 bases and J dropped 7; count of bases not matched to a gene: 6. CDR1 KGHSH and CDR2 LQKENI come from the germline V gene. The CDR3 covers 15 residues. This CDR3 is CASSPDPGQNSPLHF. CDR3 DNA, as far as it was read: TGTGCCAGCTCACCGGACCCGGGACAGAATTCACCC.

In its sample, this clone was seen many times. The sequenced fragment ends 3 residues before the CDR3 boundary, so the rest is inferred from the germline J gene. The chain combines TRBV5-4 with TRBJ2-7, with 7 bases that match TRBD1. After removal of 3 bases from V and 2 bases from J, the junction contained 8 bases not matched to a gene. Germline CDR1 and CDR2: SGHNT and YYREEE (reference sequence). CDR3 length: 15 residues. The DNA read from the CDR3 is TGTGCCAGCAGCTCCAACCCGACAGGGACCTACGAG. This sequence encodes CASSSNPTGTYE. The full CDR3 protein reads CASSSNPTGTYEQYF.

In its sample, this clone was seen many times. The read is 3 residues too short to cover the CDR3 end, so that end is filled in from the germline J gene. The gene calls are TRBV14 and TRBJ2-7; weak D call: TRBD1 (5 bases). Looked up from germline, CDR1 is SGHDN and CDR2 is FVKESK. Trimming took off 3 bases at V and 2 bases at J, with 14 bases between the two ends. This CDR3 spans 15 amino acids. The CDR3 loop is CASSHLGQATYEQYF. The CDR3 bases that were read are TGTGCCAGCAGCCACCTGGGGCAGGCGACCTACGAG.

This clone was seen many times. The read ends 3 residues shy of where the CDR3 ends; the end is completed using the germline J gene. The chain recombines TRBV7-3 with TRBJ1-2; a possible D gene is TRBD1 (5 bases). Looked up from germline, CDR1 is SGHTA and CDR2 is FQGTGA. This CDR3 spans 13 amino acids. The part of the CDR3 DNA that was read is TGTGCCAGCAGCTTAAACGGCGGGGCTAGC. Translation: CASSLNGGAS. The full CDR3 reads CASSLNGGASYTF.

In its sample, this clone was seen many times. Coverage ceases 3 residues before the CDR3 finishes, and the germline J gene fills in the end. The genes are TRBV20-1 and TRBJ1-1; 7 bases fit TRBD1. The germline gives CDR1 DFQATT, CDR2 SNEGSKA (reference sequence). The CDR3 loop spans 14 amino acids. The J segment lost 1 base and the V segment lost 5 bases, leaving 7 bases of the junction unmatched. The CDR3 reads CSARWTGRNTEAFF. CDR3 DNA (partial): TGCAGTGCTCGGTGGACAGGACGGAACACTGAA.

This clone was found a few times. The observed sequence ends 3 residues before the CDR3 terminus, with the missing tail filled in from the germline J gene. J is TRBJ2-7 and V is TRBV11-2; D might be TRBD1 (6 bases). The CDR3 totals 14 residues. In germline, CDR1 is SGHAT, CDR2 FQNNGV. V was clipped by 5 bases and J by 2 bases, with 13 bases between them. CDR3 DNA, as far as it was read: TGTGCCAGCAGCACAAATCAGGGGCCCTACGAG. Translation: CASSTNQGPYE. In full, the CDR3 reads CASSTNQGPYEQYF.

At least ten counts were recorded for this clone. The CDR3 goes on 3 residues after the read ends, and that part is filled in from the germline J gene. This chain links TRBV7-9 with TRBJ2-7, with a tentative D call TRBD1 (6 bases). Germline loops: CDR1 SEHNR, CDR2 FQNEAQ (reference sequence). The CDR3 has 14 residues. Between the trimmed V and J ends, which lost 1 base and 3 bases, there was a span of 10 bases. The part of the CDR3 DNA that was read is TGTGCCAGCAGCTTAGGGACAGCGATCTACGAG. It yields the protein CASSLGTAIYE. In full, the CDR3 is CASSLGTAIYEQYF.

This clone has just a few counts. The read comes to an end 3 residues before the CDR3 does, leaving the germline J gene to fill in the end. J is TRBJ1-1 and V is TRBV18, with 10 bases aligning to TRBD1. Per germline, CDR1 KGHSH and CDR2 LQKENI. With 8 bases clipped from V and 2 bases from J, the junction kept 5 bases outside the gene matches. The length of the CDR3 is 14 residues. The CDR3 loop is CASTRDRGNTEAFF. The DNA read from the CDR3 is TGTGCCAGCACTCGGGACAGGGGAAACACTGAA.

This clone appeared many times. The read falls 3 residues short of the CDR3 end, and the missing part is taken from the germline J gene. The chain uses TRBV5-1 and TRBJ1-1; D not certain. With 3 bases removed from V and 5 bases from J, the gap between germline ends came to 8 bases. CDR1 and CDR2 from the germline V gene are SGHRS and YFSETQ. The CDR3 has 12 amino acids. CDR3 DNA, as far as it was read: TGCGCCAGCAGCTACGTAGGGACTGAA. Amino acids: CASSYVGTE. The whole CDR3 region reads CASSYVGTEAFF. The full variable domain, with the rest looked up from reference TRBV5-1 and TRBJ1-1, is KAGVTQTPRYLIKTRGQQVTLSCSPISGHRSVSWYQQTPGQGLQFLFEYFSETQRNKGNFPGRFSGRQFSNSRSEMNVSTLELGDSALYLCASSYVGTEAFFGQGTRLTVV.

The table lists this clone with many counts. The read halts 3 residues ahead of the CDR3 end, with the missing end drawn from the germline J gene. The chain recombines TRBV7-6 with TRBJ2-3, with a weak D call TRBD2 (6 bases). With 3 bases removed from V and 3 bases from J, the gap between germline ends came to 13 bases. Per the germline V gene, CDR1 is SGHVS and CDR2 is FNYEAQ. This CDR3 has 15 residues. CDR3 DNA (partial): TGTGCCAGCAGCTTGGGGATTGGGGGGACAGATACG. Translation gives CASSLGIGGTDT. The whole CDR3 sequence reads CASSLGIGGTDTQYF.

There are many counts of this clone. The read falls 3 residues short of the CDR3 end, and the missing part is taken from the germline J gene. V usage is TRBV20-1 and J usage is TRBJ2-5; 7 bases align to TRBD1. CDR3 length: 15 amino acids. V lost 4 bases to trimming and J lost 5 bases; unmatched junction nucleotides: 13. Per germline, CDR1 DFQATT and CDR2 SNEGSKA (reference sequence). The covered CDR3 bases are TGCAGTGCTACTTCCCCCGTTGGCAGGGGGGAGACC. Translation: CSATSPVGRGET. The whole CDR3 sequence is CSATSPVGRGETQYF.

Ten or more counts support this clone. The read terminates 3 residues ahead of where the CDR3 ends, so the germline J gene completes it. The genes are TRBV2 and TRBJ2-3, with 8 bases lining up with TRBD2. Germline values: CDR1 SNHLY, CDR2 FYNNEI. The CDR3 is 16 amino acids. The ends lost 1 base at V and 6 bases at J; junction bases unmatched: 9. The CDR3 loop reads CASSEGGLAGEDTQYF. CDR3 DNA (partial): TGTGCCAGCAGTGAAGGAGGACTAGCAGGGGAGGATACG.

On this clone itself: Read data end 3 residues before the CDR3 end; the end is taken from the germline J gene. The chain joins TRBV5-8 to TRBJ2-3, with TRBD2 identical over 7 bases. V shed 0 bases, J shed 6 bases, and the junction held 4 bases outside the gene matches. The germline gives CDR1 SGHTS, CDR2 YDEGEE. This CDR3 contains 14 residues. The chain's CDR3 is CASSLAGEGDTQYF. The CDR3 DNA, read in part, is TGTGCCAGCAGCTTGGCCGGGGAGGGCGATACG.

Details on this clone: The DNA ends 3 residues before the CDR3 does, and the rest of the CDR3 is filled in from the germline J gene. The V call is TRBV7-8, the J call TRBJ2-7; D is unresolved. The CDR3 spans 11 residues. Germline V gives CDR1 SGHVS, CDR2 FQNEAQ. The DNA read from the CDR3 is TGTGAGGCCAGAGTCTCCTACGAG. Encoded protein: CEARVSYE. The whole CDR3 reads CEARVSYEQYF.

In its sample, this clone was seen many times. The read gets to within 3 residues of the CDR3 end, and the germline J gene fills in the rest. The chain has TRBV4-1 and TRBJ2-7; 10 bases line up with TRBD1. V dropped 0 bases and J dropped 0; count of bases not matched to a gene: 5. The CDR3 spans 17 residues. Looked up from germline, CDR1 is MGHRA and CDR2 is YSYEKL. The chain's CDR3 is CASSQDAGQGGSYEQYF. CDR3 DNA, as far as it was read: TGCGCCAGCAGCCAAGACGCCGGACAGGGGGGCTCCTACGAG.

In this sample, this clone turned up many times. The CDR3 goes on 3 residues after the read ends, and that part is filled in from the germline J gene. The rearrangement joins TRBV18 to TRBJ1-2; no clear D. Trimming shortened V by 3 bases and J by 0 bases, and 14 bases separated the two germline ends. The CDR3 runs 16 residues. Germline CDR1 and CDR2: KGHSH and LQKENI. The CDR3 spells CASSPEITVPNYGYTF. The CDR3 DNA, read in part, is TGTGCCAGCTCACCGGAGATAACAGTTCCTAACTATGGC.

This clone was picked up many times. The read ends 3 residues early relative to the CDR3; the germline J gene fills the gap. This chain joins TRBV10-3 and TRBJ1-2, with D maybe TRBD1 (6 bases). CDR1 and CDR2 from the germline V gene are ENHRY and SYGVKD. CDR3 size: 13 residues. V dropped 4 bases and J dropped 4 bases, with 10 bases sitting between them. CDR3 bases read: TGTGCCATCAGTGCCAGGGGATCCTATGGC. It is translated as CAISARGSYG. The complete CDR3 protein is CAISARGSYGYTF.